This entry features one T cell receptor beta chain sequence. What it recognizes is unknown. The sample belongs to a study of beta chain features in type 1 diabetes. Study at large: Cell yields, age and gender were similar between patients and healthy donors. Broader study findings: Type 1 diabetes patients had moderately but significantly shorter TCRB CDR3s in all four CD4+ subsets.

The whole isolated RNA underwent reverse transcription, so sequencing captured expressed TCRB transcripts. Assay: immunoSEQ multiplex PCR; the TCRdb copy retains only in-frame clones and omits some. The sample has 200,000 to 300,000 clones; about 63% are singletons. Germline loops: CDR1 LGHNT, CDR2 FRNRAP. CDR3 length: 16 amino acids. V dropped 6 bases and J dropped 0 bases, with 16 bases sitting between them. CD45RO/CCR7/CD25/CD127/CD95/CD27 sorting isolated CD4+ naive, central memory, regulatory and stem cell-like memory cells. This clonotype was sampled from a man aged 25 to 45 in good health. The chain is built from TRBV12-5 and TRBJ2-3, with D uncertain. The source material was naive CD4+ T cells from blood. CDR3 residues: CASGAGTVLSTDTQYF. CDR3 bases: TGTGCTAGTGGGGCAGGTACCGTTCTAAGCACAGATACGCAGTATTTT.